Listed below are T cell receptor beta chains from one sample, sequenced in a study of monozygotic twins with inflammatory bowel disease. TCRdb reprocessed the 5' RACE reads and stores each CDR3 protein as one record, lacking DNA. This specimen shows some 99,000 distinct CDR3 sequences; the ten leading clones hold around 11%. The sample was blood. The receptors here all came from a human donor with ulcerative colitis or Crohn's disease, or a healthy co-twin of an affected twin (not recorded which). Both conserved end residues are part of each CDR3.

v_call	j_call	cdr3_aa
TRBV5-1	TRBJ2-2	CASSFRDRGMTGELFF
TRBV19	TRBJ1-1	CASSIGPPDREF
TRBV7-6	TRBJ1-2	CASTPAGLIEGYTF
TRBV6-1	TRBJ1-5	CASSGLTGGISPQHF
TRBV19	TRBJ2-4	CASSSGARNIQYF
TRBV5-1	TRBJ2-1	CASSLGLAVEGYEQFF
TRBV14	TRBJ1-4	CASSRPRQGEVFEKLFF
TRBV7-2	TRBJ1-2	CASRKGQGNGYTF
TRBV4-3	TRBJ2-7	CASSQDSPYEQYF
TRBV4-3	TRBJ2-6	CASSQHHRVNAGANVLTF
TRBV7-2	TRBJ1-6	CASSLGRQLTNSPLHF
TRBV5-1	TRBJ1-6	CASSSQVGSPLHF
TRBV20-1	TRBJ1-2	CSASLSSLGGGGYTF
TRBV4-1	TRBJ1-1	CASSQTGGQTEAFF
TRBV18	TRBJ1-2	CASSPTGTGYNYGYTF
TRBV10-3	TRBJ1-1	CAISEGQIGGTETFF
TRBV7-9	TRBJ2-5	CATGSSGDQYF
TRBV15	TRBJ2-7	CATSRLAGLQYF
TRBV11-2	TRBJ1-4	CASSLGQGAEKLFF
TRBV30	TRBJ1-5	CAWSGGGINQPQHF
TRBV28	TRBJ1-1	CASSQRQGIRNTEAFF
TRBV5-1	TRBJ1-2	CASSLEGQGPYGYTF
TRBV10-3	TRBJ1-1	CAISEVRGRMNTEAFF
TRBV6-5	TRBJ1-3	CASSYSGPGNTIYF
TRBV20-1	TRBJ2-3	CSARPSSGPRDTQYF
TRBV12-3/TRBV12-4	TRBJ2-7	CASSPDRGSSYEQYF
TRBV13	TRBJ2-3	CASSLGLAGGTDTQYF
TRBV7-8	TRBJ1-5	CASSTWDSEDNQPQHF
TRBV7-3	TRBJ2-1	CASSPGLAGNEQFF
TRBV4-3	TRBJ2-3	CASSQGWLGTGVTDTQYF
TRBV7-9	TRBJ1-1	CASGALGNTEAFF
TRBV7-2	TRBJ2-1	CASSLDRSSYNEQFF
TRBV20-1	TRBJ2-3	CSASASGRVYTQYF
TRBV20-1	TRBJ2-7	CSARASKTAYSYEQYF
TRBV28	TRBJ2-7	CASSSPSPTSYEQYF
TRBV9	TRBJ2-1	CASSSNGVPSYNEQFF
TRBV20-1	TRBJ2-3	CSARPLKQGSTDTQYF
TRBV6-1	TRBJ1-3	CASSPIGFPGNTIYF
TRBV5-1	TRBJ2-7	CASSSGTGTYEQYF
TRBV4-2	TRBJ2-5	CASSQGDGLETQYF
TRBV29-1	TRBJ2-2	CSVGKGNTGELFF
TRBV9	TRBJ2-1	CASSVGEMGVQFF
TRBV20-1	TRBJ1-6	CSARRTPNSPLHF
TRBV19	TRBJ1-1	CASSPPTGEYYEAFF
TRBV12-3/TRBV12-4	TRBJ2-7	CASSFGLFYEQYF
TRBV9	TRBJ2-7	CASSVGLAESYEQYF
TRBV12-3/TRBV12-4	TRBJ2-1	CASRGGYREQFF
TRBV27	TRBJ1-2	CASSLGGHYGYTF
TRBV6-2/TRBV6-3	TRBJ2-1	CASAGGVAYNEQFF
TRBV5-1	TRBJ1-1	CASSWGQGAEAFF
TRBV5-1	TRBJ2-7	CASSSRLAGGQDEQYF
TRBV12-5	TRBJ1-2	CASGLMDNYGYTF
TRBV6-2/TRBV6-3	TRBJ2-1	CASSYFTSIYQGMVGNNEQFF